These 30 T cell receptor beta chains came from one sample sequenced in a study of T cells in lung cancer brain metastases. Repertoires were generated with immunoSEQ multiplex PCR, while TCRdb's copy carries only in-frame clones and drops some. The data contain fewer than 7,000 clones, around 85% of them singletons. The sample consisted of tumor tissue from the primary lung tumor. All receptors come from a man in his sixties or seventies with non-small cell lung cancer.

Here the CDR3 reads CASIQDSPGSNQPQHF. In DNA form, the CDR3 reads TGTGCCAGCATTCAGGACAGCCCTGGGAGCAATCAGCCCCAGCATTTT. V is TRBV2 and J is TRBJ1-5; tentative D call: TRBD1 (6 bases). V was trimmed by 7 bases and J by 1 base, leaving 17 bases between them. This CDR3 has 16 residues. Germline V gene sequence: CDR1 SNHLY, CDR2 FYNNEI.

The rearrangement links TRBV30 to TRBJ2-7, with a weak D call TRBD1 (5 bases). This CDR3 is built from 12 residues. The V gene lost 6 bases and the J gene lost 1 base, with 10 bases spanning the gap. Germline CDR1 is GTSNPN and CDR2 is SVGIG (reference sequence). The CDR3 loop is CACTTASYEQYF. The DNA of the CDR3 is TGTGCCTGTACGACAGCATCCTACGAGCAGTACTTC.

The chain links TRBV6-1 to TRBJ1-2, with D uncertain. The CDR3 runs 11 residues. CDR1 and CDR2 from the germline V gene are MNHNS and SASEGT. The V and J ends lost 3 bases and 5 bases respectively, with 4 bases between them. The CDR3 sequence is CASSEGYGYTF. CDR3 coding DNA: TGTGCCAGCAGTGAGGGGTATGGCTACACCTTC.

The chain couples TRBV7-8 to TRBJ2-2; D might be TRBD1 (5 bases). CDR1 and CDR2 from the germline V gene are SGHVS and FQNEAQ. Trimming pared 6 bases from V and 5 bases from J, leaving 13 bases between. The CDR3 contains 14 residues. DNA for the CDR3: TGTGCCAGCAGGGAAGGGGCGGTTACCGGGGAGCTGTTTTTT. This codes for CASREGAVTGELFF.

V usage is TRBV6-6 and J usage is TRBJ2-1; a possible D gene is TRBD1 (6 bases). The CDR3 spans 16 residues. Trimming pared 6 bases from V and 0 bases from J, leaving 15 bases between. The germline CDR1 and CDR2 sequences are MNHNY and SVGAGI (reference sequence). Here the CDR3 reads CASRRTVQSSYNEQFF. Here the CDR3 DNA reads TGTGCCAGCAGACGGACAGTTCAGAGCTCCTACAATGAGCAGTTCTTC.

The CDR3: CASSRSQGRRFGELFF. CDR3 nucleotides: TGTGCCAGCAGCAGATCACAGGGCAGACGATTTGGGGAGCTGTTTTTT. The chain recombines TRBV11-2 with TRBJ2-2, with D perhaps TRBD1 (6 bases). Germline V gene lookup returns CDR1 SGHAT and CDR2 FQNNGV. The CDR3 extends over 16 amino acids. Trimming cost V 5 bases and J 8 bases, with 21 bases left between them.

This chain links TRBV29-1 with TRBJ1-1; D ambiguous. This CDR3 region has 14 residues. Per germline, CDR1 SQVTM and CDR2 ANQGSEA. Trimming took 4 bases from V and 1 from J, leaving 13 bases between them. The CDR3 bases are TGCAGCGTTGGGCAGGCAAAGGGGAACACTGAAGCTTTCTTT. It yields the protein CSVGQAKGNTEAFF.

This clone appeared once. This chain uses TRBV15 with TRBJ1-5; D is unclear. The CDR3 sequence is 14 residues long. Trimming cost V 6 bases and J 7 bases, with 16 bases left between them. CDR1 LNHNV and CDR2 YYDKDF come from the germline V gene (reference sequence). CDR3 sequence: CATSWGKNGQPQHF. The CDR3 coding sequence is TGTGCCACCAGTTGGGGAAAAAATGGGCAGCCCCAGCATTTT.

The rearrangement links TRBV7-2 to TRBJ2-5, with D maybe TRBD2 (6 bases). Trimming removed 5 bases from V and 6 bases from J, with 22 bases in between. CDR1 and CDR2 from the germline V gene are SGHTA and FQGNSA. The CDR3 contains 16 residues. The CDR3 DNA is TGTGCCAGCAGCCCCCACACCACGGGGGTGGCTAAGACCCAGTACTTC. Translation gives CASSPHTTGVAKTQYF.

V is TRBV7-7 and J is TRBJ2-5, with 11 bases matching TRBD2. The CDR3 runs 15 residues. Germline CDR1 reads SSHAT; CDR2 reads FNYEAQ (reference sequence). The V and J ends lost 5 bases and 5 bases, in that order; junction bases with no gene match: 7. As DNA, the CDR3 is TGTGCCAGCAGCCATCTACTAGCGGGGGTGGAGACCCAGTACTTC. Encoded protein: CASSHLLAGVETQYF.

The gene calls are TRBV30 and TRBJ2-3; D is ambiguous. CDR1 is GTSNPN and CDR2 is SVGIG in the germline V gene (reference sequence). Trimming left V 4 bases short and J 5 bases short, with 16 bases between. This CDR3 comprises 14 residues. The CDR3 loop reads CAWTLDPSGDTQYF. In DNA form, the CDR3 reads TGTGCCTGGACTCTTGATCCCTCGGGAGATACGCAGTATTTT.

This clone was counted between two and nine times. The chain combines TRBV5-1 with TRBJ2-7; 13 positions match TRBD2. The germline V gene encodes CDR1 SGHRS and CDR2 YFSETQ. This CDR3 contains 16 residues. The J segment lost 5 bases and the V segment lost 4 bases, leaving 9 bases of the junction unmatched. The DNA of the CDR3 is TGCGCCAGCAGCCCGCCCGGACTAGCGGGAGACCACGAGCAGTACTTC. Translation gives CASSPPGLAGDHEQYF. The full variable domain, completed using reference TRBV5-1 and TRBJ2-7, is KAGVTQTPRYLIKTRGQQVTLSCSPISGHRSVSWYQQTPGQGLQFLFEYFSETQRNKGNFPGRFSGRQFSNSRSEMNVSTLELGDSALYLCASSPPGLAGDHEQYFGPGTRLTVT.

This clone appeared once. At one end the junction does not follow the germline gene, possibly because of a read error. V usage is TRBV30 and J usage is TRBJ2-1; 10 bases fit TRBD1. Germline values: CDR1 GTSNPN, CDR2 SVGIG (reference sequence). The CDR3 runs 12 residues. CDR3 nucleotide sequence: TGTGCCTGGAGTATAGGACAGGGGGGCTTGGTCTTC. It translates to CAWSIGQGGLVF.

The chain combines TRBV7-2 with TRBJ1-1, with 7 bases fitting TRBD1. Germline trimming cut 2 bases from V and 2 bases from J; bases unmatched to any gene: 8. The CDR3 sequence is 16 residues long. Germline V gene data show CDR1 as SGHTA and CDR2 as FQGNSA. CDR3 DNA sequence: TGTGCCAGCAGCTTACGACAGGGCGCGTTAAACACTGAAGCTTTCTTT. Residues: CASSLRQGALNTEAFF.

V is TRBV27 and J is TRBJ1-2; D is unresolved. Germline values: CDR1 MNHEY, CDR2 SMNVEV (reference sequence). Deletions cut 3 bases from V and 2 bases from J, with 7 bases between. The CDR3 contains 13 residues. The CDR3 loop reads CASSFEGNYGYTF. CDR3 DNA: TGTGCCAGCAGTTTCGAGGGCAACTATGGCTACACCTTC.

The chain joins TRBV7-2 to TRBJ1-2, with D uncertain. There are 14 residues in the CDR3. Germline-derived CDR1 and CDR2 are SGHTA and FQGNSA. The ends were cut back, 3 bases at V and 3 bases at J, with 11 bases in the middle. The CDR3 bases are TGTGCCAGCAGCTTCGCGGGGATGGACTATGGCTACACCTTC. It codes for CASSFAGMDYGYTF. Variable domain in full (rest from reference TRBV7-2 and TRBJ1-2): GAGVSQSPSNKVTEKGKDVELRCDPISGHTALYWYRQSLGQGLEFLIYFQGNSAPDKSGLPSDRFSAERTGGSVSTLTIQRTQQEDSAVYLCASSFAGMDYGYTFGSGTRLTVV.

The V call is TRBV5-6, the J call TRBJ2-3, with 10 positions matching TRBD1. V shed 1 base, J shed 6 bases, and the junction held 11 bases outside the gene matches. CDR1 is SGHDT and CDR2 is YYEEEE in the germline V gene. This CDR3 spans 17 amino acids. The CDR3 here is CASSLRRQGAISDTQYF. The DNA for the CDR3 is TGTGCCAGCAGCTTGCGAAGACAGGGGGCTATCTCGGATACGCAGTATTTT.

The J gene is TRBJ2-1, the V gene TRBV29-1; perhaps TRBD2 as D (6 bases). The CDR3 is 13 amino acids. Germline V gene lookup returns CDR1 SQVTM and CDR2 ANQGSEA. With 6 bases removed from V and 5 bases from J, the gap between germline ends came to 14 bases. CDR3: CSVKGPGDNEQFF. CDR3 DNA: TGCAGCGTGAAAGGGCCGGGAGACAATGAGCAGTTCTTC.

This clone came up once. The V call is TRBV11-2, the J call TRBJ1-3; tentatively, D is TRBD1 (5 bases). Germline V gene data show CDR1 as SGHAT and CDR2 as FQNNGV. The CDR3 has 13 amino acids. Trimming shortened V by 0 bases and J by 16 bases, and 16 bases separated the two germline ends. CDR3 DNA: TGTGCCAGCAGCTTAGATGGGCAGGGTCAGAGCTATTTT. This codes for CASSLDGQGQSYF. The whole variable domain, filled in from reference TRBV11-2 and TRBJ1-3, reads EAGVAQSPRYKIIEKRQSVAFWCNPISGHATLYWYQQILGQGPKLLIQFQNNGVVDDSQLPKDRFSAERLKGVDSTLKIQPAKLEDSAVYLCASSLDGQGQSYFGEGSWLTVV.

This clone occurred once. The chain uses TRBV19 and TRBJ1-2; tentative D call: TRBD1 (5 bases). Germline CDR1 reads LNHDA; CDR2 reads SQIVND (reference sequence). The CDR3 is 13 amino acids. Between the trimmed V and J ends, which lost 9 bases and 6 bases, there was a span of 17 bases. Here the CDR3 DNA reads TGTGCCAGCCGCGCGGGGGGGAAACATGGCTACACCTTC. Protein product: CASRAGGKHGYTF.

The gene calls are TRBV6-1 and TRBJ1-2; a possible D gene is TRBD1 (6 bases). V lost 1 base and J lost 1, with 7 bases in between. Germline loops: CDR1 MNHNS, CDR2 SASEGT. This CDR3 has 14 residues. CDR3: CASSEGTVNYGYTF. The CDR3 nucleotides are TGTGCCAGCAGTGAAGGGACAGTTAACTATGGCTACACCTTC.

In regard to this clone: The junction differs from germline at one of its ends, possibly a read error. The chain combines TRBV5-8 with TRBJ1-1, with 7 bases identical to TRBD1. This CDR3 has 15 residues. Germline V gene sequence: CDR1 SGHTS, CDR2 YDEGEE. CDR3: CASSSTGQVPTKAFF. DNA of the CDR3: TGTGCCAGCAGTTCAACAGGACAGGTTCCCACTAAAGCTTTCTTT.

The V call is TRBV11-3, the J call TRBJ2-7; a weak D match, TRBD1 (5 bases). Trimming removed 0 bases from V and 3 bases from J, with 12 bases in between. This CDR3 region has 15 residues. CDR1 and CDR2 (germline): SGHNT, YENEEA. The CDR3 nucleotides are TGTGCCAGCAGCTTAGAACGTGCAGGGTACTACGAGCAGTACTTC. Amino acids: CASSLERAGYYEQYF. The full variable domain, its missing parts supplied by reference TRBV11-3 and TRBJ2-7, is EAGVVQSPRYKIIEKKQPVAFWCNPISGHNTLYWYLQNLGQGPELLIRYENEEAVDDSQLPKDRFSAERLKGVDSTLKIQPAELGDSAVYLCASSLERAGYYEQYFGPGTRLTVT.

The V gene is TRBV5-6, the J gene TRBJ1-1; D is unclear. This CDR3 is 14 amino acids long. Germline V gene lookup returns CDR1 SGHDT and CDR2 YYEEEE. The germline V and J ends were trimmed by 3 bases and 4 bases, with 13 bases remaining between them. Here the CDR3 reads CASSYTAGITEAFF. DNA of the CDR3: TGTGCCAGCAGCTACACGGCTGGGATCACTGAAGCTTTCTTT.

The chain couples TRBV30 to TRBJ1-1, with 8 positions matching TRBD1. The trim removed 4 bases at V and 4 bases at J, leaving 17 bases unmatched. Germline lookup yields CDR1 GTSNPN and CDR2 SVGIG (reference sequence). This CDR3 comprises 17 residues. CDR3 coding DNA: TGTGCCTGGACCCCCATAGGGGACAGGAAAGGAGCCACTGAAGCTTTCTTT. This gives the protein CAWTPIGDRKGATEAFF.

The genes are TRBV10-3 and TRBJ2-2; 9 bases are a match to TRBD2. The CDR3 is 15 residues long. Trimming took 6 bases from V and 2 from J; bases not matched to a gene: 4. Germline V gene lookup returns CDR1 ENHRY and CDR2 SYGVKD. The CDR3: CAIRRLADNTGELFF. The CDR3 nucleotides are TGTGCCATCAGGCGACTAGCGGATAACACCGGGGAGCTGTTTTTT.

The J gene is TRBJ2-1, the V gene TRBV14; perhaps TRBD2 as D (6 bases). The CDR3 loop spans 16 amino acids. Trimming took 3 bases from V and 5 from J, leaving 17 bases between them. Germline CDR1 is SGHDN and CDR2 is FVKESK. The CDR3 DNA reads TGTGCCAGCAGCCATCGATCGGACTGGGAGGACAATGAGCAGTTCTTC. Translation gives CASSHRSDWEDNEQFF.

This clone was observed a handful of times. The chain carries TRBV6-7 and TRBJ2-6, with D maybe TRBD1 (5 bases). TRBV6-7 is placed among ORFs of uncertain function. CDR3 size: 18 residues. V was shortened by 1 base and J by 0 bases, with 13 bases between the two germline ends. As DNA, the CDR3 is TGTGCCAGCAGTTACTGGACACTACCGTTCTCTGGGGCCAACGTCCTGACTTTC. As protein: CASSYWTLPFSGANVLTF.

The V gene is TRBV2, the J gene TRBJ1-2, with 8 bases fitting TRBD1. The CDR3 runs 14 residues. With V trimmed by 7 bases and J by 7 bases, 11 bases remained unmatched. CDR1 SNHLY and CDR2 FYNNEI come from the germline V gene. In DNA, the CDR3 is TGTGCCAGCACAGGGTCCGACAGGGGTTTTGGCTACACCTTC. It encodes CASTGSDRGFGYTF.

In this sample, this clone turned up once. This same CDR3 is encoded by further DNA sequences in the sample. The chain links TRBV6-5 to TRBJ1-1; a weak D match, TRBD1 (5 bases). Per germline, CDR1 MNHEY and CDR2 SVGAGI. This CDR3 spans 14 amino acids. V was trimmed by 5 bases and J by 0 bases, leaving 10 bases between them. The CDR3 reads CASSPGAMNTEAFF. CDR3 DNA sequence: TGTGCCAGCAGTCCTGGGGCAATGAACACTGAAGCTTTCTTT.